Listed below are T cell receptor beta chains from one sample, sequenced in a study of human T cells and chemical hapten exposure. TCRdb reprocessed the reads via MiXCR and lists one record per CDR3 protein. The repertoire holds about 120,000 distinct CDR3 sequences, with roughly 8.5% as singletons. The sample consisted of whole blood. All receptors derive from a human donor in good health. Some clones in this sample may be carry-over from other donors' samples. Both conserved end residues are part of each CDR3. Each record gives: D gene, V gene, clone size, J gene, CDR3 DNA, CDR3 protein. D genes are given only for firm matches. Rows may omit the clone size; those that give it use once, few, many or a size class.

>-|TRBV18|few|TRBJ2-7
TGTGCCAGCTCACCAAGGACTCGGGTTAACTCCTACGAGCAGTACTTC
CASSPRTRVNSYEQYF
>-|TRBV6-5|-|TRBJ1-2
TGTGCCAGCAGTTTCGACGGACAGAGGAACTATGGCTACACCTTC
CASSFDGQRNYGYTF
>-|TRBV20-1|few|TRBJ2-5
TGCAGTGCTAACTCCCAAGAGACCCAGTACTTC
CSANSQETQYF
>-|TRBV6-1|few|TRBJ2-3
TGTGCCAGCAGTGTTATGCGGGTTCGCACAGATACGCAGTATTTT
CASSVMRVRTDTQYF
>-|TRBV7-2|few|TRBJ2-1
TGTGCCAGCACGCCTTATGCAGGGCAACACAATGAGCAGTTCTTC
CASTPYAGQHNEQFF
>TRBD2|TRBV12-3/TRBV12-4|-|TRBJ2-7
TGTGCCAGCACCCGGGGAGGGTACGCCTCCTACGAGCAGTACTTC
CASTRGGYASYEQYF
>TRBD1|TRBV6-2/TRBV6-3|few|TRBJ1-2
TGTGCCAGCAGCGACAGGGGATATAACTATGGCTACACCTTC
CASSDRGYNYGYTF
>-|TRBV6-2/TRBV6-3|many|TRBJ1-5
TGTGCCAGCAGTTTCAGTACCAGGGGAGGCAATCAGCCCCAGCATTTT
CASSFSTRGGNQPQHF
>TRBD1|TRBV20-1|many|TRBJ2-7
TGCAGTGCAACCGTGACAGGGCAAAGCTACGAGCAGTACTTC
CSATVTGQSYEQYF
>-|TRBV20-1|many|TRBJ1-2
TGCAGTGCTAAAACCGACAGGGGCTACACCTTC
CSAKTDRGYTF
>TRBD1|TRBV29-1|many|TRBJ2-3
TGCAGCTCAGGACGGACAGGCATCACAGATACGCAGTATTTT
CSSGRTGITDTQYF
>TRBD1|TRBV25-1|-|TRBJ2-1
TGTGCCAGCAGTGATCAGGGGGCTATAAATGAGCAGTTCTTC
CASSDQGAINEQFF
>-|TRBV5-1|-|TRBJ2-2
TGCGCCAGCAGCAAACGTCCCGTAGCCGGCACCGGGGAGCTGTTTTTT
CASSKRPVAGTGELFF
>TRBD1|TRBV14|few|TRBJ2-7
TGTGCCAGCAGCCATCACAGGGGCTCCTCAAACTACGAGCAGTACTTC
CASSHHRGSSNYEQYF
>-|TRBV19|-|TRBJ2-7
TGTGCCAGTAGTATCGATACCCTAGGGTCCTACGAGCAGTACTTC
CASSIDTLGSYEQYF
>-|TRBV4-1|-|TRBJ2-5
TGCGCCAGCAGCCATATCGGGTGTATAGAGACCCAGTACTTC
CASSHIGCIETQYF
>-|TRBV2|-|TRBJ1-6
TGTGCCAGCAGCCACCGGGACACTAGAGGGTTACCCCTCCACTTT
CASSHRDTRGLPLHF
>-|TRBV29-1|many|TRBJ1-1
TGCAGCGTAACCGGGACCGACATGAACACTGAAGCTTTCTTT
CSVTGTDMNTEAFF
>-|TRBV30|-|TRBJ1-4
TGTGCCTGGAGGAACAGGGTGGGATATGAAAAACTGTTTTTT
CAWRNRVGYEKLFF
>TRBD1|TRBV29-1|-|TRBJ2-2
TGCAGCGTTGCACAGGGGGCGACCGGGGAGCTGTTTTTT
CSVAQGATGELFF
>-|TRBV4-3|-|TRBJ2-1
TGCGCCAGCAGCCAAGAAGTAGGGTCCTACAATGAGCAGTTCTTC
CASSQEVGSYNEQFF
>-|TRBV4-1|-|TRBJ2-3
TGCGCCAGCAGCCCTGCAAACACAGATACGCAGTATTTT
CASSPANTDTQYF